This record concerns one T cell receptor beta chain sequence. V gave up 6 bases and J gave up 1 base, with 12 bases separating them. The CDR3 is 14 residues long. From germline, CDR1 is SNHLY and CDR2 FYNNEI. The sample originates from a study of blood T cell repertoires in COVID-19. The table came from immunoSEQ multiplex PCR; TCRdb's copy has only in-frame clones and leaves some out. The sample carries about 160,000 clones, about 86% recorded once. This receptor was obtained from a man aged 50 or older with active or convalescent COVID-19. The material sequenced was peripheral blood. The genes are TRBV2 and TRBJ1-1; a weak D match, TRBD1 (5 bases). In DNA, the CDR3 is TGTGCCAGCAGCGGTACAAGGGGGAACACTGAAGCTTTCTTT. It specifies CASSGTRGNTEAFF.